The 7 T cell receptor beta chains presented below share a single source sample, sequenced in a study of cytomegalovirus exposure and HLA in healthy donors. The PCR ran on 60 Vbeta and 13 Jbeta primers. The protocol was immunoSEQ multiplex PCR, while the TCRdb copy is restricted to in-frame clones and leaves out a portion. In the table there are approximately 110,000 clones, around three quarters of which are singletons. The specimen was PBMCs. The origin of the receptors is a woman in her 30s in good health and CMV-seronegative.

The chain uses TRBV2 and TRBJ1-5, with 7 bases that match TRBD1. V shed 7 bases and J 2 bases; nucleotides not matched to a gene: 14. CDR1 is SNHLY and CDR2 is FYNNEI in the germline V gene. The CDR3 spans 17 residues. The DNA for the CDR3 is TGTGCCAGCAACAGGGGAATCGATGGAGGGCGCAATCAGCCCCAGCATTTT. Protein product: CASNRGIDGGRNQPQHF.

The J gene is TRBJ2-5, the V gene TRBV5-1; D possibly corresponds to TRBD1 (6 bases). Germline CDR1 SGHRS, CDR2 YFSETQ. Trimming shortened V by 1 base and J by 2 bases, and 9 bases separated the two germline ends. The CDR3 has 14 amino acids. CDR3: CASSLIQGQETQYF. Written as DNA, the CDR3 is TGCGCCAGCAGCTTGATCCAGGGGCAAGAGACCCAGTACTTC.

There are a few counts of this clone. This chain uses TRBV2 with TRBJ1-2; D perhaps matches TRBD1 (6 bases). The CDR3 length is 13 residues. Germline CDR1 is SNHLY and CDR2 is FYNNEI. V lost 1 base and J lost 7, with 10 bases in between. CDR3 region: CASSEVSGVGYTF. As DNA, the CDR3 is TGTGCCAGCAGTGAAGTCTCAGGGGTTGGCTACACCTTC.

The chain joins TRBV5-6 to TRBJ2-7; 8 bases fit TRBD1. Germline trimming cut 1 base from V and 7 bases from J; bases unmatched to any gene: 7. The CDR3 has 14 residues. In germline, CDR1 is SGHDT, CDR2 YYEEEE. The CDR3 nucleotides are TGTGCCAGCAGCTTGAGACAGGGGTTAGGGGAGCAGTACTTC. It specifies CASSLRQGLGEQYF. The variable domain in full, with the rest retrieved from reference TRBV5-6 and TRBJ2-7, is DAGVTQSPTHLIKTRGQQVTLRCSPKSGHDTVSWYQQALGQGPQFIFQYYEEEERQRGNFPDRFSGHQFPNYSSELNVNALLLGDSALYLCASSLRQGLGEQYFGPGTRLTVT.

Here the CDR3 reads CSVGEGGQAGDQKGSDTQYF. In nucleotides, the CDR3 is TGCAGCGTTGGGGAGGGGGGTCAGGCAGGCGATCAAAAGGGGTCGGATACGCAGTATTTT. The chain links TRBV29-1 to TRBJ2-3, with D maybe TRBD2 (7 bases). CDR3 size: 20 residues. Germline CDR1 reads SQVTM; CDR2 reads ANQGSEA. The V and J ends lost 4 bases and 6 bases respectively, with 35 bases between them.

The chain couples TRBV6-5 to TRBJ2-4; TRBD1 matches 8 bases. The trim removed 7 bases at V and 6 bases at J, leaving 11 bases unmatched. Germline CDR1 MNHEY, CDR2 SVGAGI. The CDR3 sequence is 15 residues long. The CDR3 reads CASTPTGVWGNIQYF. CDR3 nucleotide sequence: TGTGCCAGCACCCCGACAGGGGTGTGGGGAAACATTCAGTACTTC.

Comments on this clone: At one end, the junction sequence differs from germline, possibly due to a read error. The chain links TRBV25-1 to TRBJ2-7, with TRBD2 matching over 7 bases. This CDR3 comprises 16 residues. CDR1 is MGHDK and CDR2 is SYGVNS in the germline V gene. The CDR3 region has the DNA TGTGCCAGCAGTGACCCGCATCGGGGGGTGAGGTACGAGCAGTACTTT. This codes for CASSDPHRGVRYEQYF.